This T cell receptor beta chain comes out of a study of identical twins. Trimming removed 5 bases from V and 13 bases from J, with 27 bases in between. The CDR3 runs 16 residues. The V gene's germline CDR1 is SSHAT and CDR2 FNYEAQ (reference sequence). TCRdb independently ran MiXCR on the 5' RACE reads; one entry per CDR3 protein. The profile shows hundreds of thousands of distinct CDR3 sequences, less than 25% of them singletons. Separately, the same data were catalogued under a study of T cells expressing NK-cell markers.

This TCR was recovered from a woman between 18 and 30 years old in good health. The rearrangement uses TRBV7-7 and TRBJ2-1, with D perhaps matching TRBD2 (5 bases). The material sequenced was PBMCs. Here the CDR3 DNA reads TGTGCCAGCAGCCGTGGACTCGGCCAAACCGAACAGAACCAGTTCTTC. Residues: CASSRGLGQTEQNQFF.